Here is one T cell receptor beta chain with its context. Trimming removed 4 bases from V and 1 base from J, with 10 bases in between. CDR3 length equals 14 residues. Germline CDR1 MNHEY, CDR2 SMNVEV (reference sequence). This specimen comes from a study of blood T cells in healthy people across ages. Study overall: In model experiments, template switching was able to capture about one barcoded beta molecule for every two T cells that were present.

PBMCs numbering at least 6 million were isolated per sample. Through a sample-barcoded 5' primer and a J-beta primer mix, a second PCR was run for roughly 6 to 11 cycles. All cDNA molecules were each tagged by a template-switch adaptor with 12 random nucleotides. TCRdb called the 5' RACE reads again in MiXCR, with one record for every CDR3 protein. This sample carries some 1 million distinct CDR3 sequences, 45% of them seen once, and the ten largest clones take approximately 17%. The chain links TRBV27 to TRBJ2-5; possibly TRBD2 for D (5 bases). The sequencing input was blood. The clonotype originates from a woman aged 55-69 years in good health. This CDR3 reads CASSSKRSQETQYF. As DNA, the CDR3 is TGTGCCAGCAGTTCGAAGCGGTCCCAAGAGACCCAGTACTTC.